Sequencing of this T cell receptor (beta chain) was carried out in a study of T cell responses to AZD1222 COVID-19 vaccine. Study-wide points: Possibly, clonal diversity was underestimated; donors were largely white British and included more females. Seropositive status at baseline applied to only six AZD1222 recipients. Regions left unmutated in variants are reportedly the target of nearly half of spike-specific TCRs.

CDR1 is SGHRS, CDR2 YFSETQ, per germline. Trimming took off 4 bases at V and 6 bases at J, with 17 bases between the two ends. The CDR3 contains 15 residues. This clone was seen only once. Antigen unknown. Produced via immunoSEQ multiplex PCR; TCRdb's table is partial and in-frame only. The sample consists of about 150,000 clones, around 92% of them appearing once. The sequence was obtained from an adult in good health. The starting material was peripheral blood, obtained on day 0 of AZD1222 vaccination. V is TRBV5-1 and J is TRBJ1-5; tentatively, D is TRBD1 (6 bases). The CDR3 here is CASSTSGTSGQPQHF. CDR3 nucleotides: TGCGCCAGCAGCACGAGCGGGACATCAGGTCAGCCCCAGCATTTT.